Listed below are T cell receptor beta chains from one sample, sequenced in a study of cytomegalovirus exposure and HLA in healthy donors. TCRdb keeps only in-frame clones here, not all; method: immunoSEQ multiplex PCR. In the table there are about 82,000 clones, over 70% of which are singletons. The sequencing input was PBMCs. The receptors were sampled from a young man in good health and CMV-seropositive. The CDR3 runs from the conserved cysteine through the conserved F or W. D genes are given only for firm matches. Size is stated for part of the rows, as once, few or many counts, or as a class when the clone is expanded.

TRBV14	-	TRBD2	TRBJ2-1	TGTGCCAGCAGCCAAGTTCCGGGACTAGCGGGAGTTAATGAGCAGTTCTTC	CASSQVPGLAGVNEQFF
TRBV9	-	-	TRBJ1-1	TGTGCCAGCAGCCCTAGCGGTGAACCTGAAGCTTTCTTT	CASSPSGEPEAFF
TRBV6-5	-	-	TRBJ1-1	TGTGCCAGCAGACTTACCGGGACAAACCAAGCTTTCTTT	CASRLTGTNQAFF
TRBV4-3	-	TRBD1	TRBJ2-3	TGCGCCAGCAGCCAAGGGCAGGGGGCTTTATCGGATACGCAGTATTTT	CASSQGQGALSDTQYF
TRBV10-3	-	-	TRBJ2-3	TGTGCCATCAGTTTGGAAAACGGTCCCCCATCTAGGGATACGCAGTATTTT	CAISLENGPPSRDTQYF
TRBV28	-	-	TRBJ2-3	TGTGCCAGCAGTTGGAGGTATTCAGATACGCAGTATTTT	CASSWRYSDTQYF
TRBV18	once	-	TRBJ1-4	TGTGCCAGCTCACCATCAGCAACTAATGAAAAACTGTTTTTT	CASSPSATNEKLFF
TRBV5-1	-	TRBD1	TRBJ1-3	TGCGCCAGCAGTATGACTCTCGACAGGGCTGGAAACACCATATATTTT	CASSMTLDRAGNTIYF
TRBV18	few	TRBD1	TRBJ2-7	TGTGCCAGCTCCCTCCGTCGGCCCGCCGAGACAGGGGCCTACGAGCAGTACTTC	CASSLRRPAETGAYEQYF
TRBV5-1	-	TRBD1	TRBJ1-2	TGCGCCAGCAGACCTCCGGGACAGGGGGCGGAAGGCTACACCTTC	CASRPPGQGAEGYTF
TRBV27	-	-	TRBJ1-2	TGTGCCAGCAGTTTAGGGGGGGCGTATGGCTACACCTTC	CASSLGGAYGYTF
TRBV9	-	TRBD2	TRBJ2-1	TGTGCCAGCAGCGTAGGCGGGGGGACCTACAATGAGCAGTTCTTC	CASSVGGGTYNEQFF
TRBV6-6	-	TRBD2	TRBJ2-2	TGTGCCAGCAGTCTAGCGGTGAACACCGGGGAGCTGTTTTTT	CASSLAVNTGELFF
TRBV6-5	few	-	TRBJ1-5	TGTGCCAGCAGTTACACGGAGAGTCAGCCCCAGCATTTT	CASSYTESQPQHF
TRBV19	once	-	TRBJ2-7	TGTGCCAGTAGTATAGACGGGTCCTACGAGCAGTACTTC	CASSIDGSYEQYF
TRBV27	-	-	TRBJ1-2	TGTGCCAGCAGCCCGGGGGGGAACTATGGCTACACCTTC	CASSPGGNYGYTF
TRBV7-8	-	-	TRBJ2-1	TGTGCCAGCAGCTTTCTCTACAGGGAAAGTGTCAATGAGCAGTTCTTC	CASSFLYRESVNEQFF
TRBV5-1	-	TRBD2	TRBJ2-5	TGCGCCAGCAGCCCCCGGACTAGCGGGAGGGCCACCGGGAGAGAGACCCAGTACTTC	CASSPRTSGRATGRETQYF
TRBV5-4	-	-	TRBJ2-1	TGTGCCAGCAGCTTGGGTGGGCTAGCGCATTCCTACAATGAGCAGTTCTTC	CASSLGGLAHSYNEQFF
TRBV2	-	TRBD2	TRBJ2-1	TGTGCCAGCAGTCAGGGGCCAGCGGGGGACAATGAGCAGTTCTTC	CASSQGPAGDNEQFF
TRBV6-5	-	-	TRBJ2-1	TGTGCCAGCAGTTACATAAGGGGGGGAGAGCAGTTCTTC	CASSYIRGGEQFF
TRBV2	-	-	TRBJ2-7	TGTGCCAGCAGTGAAAGGACTATCTCCTACGAGCAGTACTTC	CASSERTISYEQYF
TRBV2	-	-	TRBJ1-1	TGTGCCAGCAGCCCCGGTCGGGGTGGAAACACTGAAGCTTTCTTT	CASSPGRGGNTEAFF
TRBV18	once	-	TRBJ1-5	TGTGCCAGCTCACCGGGGGGGAATCAGCCCCAGCATTTT	CASSPGGNQPQHF
TRBV4-3	-	TRBD1	TRBJ2-2	TGCGCCAGCAGCCAAGATTTGGGGGACAGGGATAGCGGGGAGCTGTTTTTT	CASSQDLGDRDSGELFF
TRBV18	-	-	TRBJ1-3	TGTGCCAGCTCACCACGAACAGCTGGAAACACCATATATTTT	CASSPRTAGNTIYF
TRBV2	once	TRBD1	TRBJ1-4	TGTGCCAGCAGTATCAACACAGGGGGTGGGGAAAAACTGTTTTTT	CASSINTGGGEKLFF
TRBV4-2	-	-	TRBJ2-7	TGTGCCAGCAGCCAAGAGACTTACTACGAGCAGTACTTC	CASSQETYYEQYF
TRBV5-1	-	TRBD2	TRBJ2-5	TGCGCCAGCAGCTTTGGTAGCGGGGCCTTTGAGACCCAGTACTTC	CASSFGSGAFETQYF
TRBV10-3	-	TRBD2	TRBJ2-7	TGTGCCATCAGCCTTAGCGGGGGGGAATACGAGCAGTACTTC	CAISLSGGEYEQYF
TRBV11-1	few	TRBD2	TRBJ2-5	TGTGCCAGCAGCTTAGGTCTGCGGGAGGGCCAAGAGACCCAGTACTTC	CASSLGLREGQETQYF
TRBV4-2	-	-	TRBJ2-7	TGTGCCAGCAGCCAAGGTGAGACAGTCTACGAGCAGTACTTC	CASSQGETVYEQYF
TRBV11-1	few	-	TRBJ2-5	TGTGCCAGCAGCTTACGGTCAGCGCTTAATCGAGAGACCCAGTACTTC	CASSLRSALNRETQYF
TRBV7-2	-	-	TRBJ1-2	TGTGCCAGCAGCGCCCGGGGGGGGCAAGTTTATGGCTACACCTTC	CASSARGGQVYGYTF
TRBV7-6	-	TRBD2	TRBJ2-3	TGTGCCAGCAGCTTAGTGGCGGGGGGAAGAGATACGCAGTATTTT	CASSLVAGGRDTQYF
TRBV29-1	-	TRBD1	TRBJ1-2	TGCAGCGTCCGAACCGGGACAGGGGATGGCTACACCTTC	CSVRTGTGDGYTF
TRBV20-1	-	-	TRBJ1-1	TGCAGTGCCCCCAGGGTTACTGAAGCTTTCTTT	CSAPRVTEAFF
TRBV4-1	-	TRBD1	TRBJ2-5	TGCGCCAGCAGCCAAGAGATCAGGGACAGACAAGAGACCCAGTACTTC	CASSQEIRDRQETQYF
TRBV5-8	-	-	TRBJ1-6	TGTGCCAGCAGCTCTCGACAGACCTATAATTCACCCCTCCACTTT	CASSSRQTYNSPLHF
TRBV2	-	-	TRBJ2-2	TGTGCCTCCTACAGAGGGGACTCGGGCGGGGAGCTGTTTTTT	CASYRGDSGGELFF
TRBV6-1	few	TRBD1	TRBJ1-1	TGTGCCAGCAGTCCTCCCGGGACAGGGAGAACTGAAGCTTTCTTT	CASSPPGTGRTEAFF
TRBV28	-	TRBD1	TRBJ1-5	TGTGCCAGCGCCCTTGGGACAGGCGGCAATCAGCCCCAGCATTTT	CASALGTGGNQPQHF
TRBV25-1	-	TRBD2	TRBJ2-7	TGTGCCAGCAGTGATACTAGCGTCTACGAGCAGTACTTC	CASSDTSVYEQYF
TRBV19	-	TRBD1	TRBJ2-3	TGTGCCAGTAGTATGGACAGGGCCACAGATACGCAGTATTTT	CASSMDRATDTQYF
TRBV4-1	-	-	TRBJ1-4	TGCGCCAGCAGCCAAGGCCATGGCGGGGGGCAGGCTAATGAAAAACTGTTTTTT	CASSQGHGGGQANEKLFF
TRBV7-9	-	-	TRBJ1-2	TGTGCCAGCACCACCGCGACGGGCTATGGCTACACCTTC	CASTTATGYGYTF
TRBV9	-	-	TRBJ1-5	TGTGCCAGCAGCGAGGCCCCTCAGGTAAATCAGCCCCAGCATTTT	CASSEAPQVNQPQHF